A single sample gave rise to the 31 T cell receptor beta chains below, sequenced in a study of read filtering for tumor transcriptome and immune sequencing. The library was built from roughly 400 ng RNA with molecular barcoded adaptors for alpha/delta and beta/gamma chains. Via MiXCR, TCRdb re-called the reads, giving one row per CDR3 protein. This sample has roughly 130,000 distinct CDR3 sequences; 13% occur once, and the top ten carry about 10%. The sample was a population of CD138-negative cells sorted from bone marrow. The receptors were gathered from a donor over 35 with multiple myeloma.

This clonotype was detected ten times or more. The V gene is TRBV11-2, the J gene TRBJ2-2; tentatively, D is TRBD2 (6 bases). CDR1 and CDR2 from the germline V gene are SGHAT and FQNNGV. The CDR3 is made up of 16 amino acids. Trimming took 5 bases from V and 3 from J, leaving 16 bases between them. The CDR3, as DNA: TGTGCCAGCAGCCCCCGAGTCGGGGGAGACACCGGGGAGCTGTTTTTT. Protein product: CASSPRVGGDTGELFF.

Points on this clonotype: At one of its ends the junction is not consistent with the germline gene, which may arise from a read error. The chain links TRBV14 to TRBJ2-1; weak D call: TRBD1 (6 bases). Germline V gene data show CDR1 as SGHDN and CDR2 as FVKESK. This CDR3 region has 14 residues. CDR3 sequence (DNA): TGTGCCAGCAGCCAAGATCATTCTGGGGGCGAGCAGTCCTTC. Its protein is CASSQDHSGGEQSF.

As for this clonotype: One junction end does not reproduce the germline sequence, and a read error may be involved. The chain recombines TRBV10-3 with TRBJ2-2; the D call may be TRBD1 or TRBD2 (5 bases each). This CDR3 is built from 16 residues. CDR1 and CDR2 from the germline V gene are ENHRY and SYGVKD. The DNA of the CDR3 is TGTGCCATCAGCCTGGGGCAGGGATTACGCACCGGGGAGCTGTATTTT. It encodes CAISLGQGLRTGELYF.

The genes are TRBV10-3 and TRBJ1-1; D remains ambiguous. V was clipped by 5 bases and J by 1 base, with 17 bases between them. This CDR3 has 16 residues. Germline CDR1 reads ENHRY; CDR2 reads SYGVKD. The CDR3 DNA sequence: TGTGCCATCAGTAAATCTAACGACGGTGAGAACACTGAAGCTTTCTTT. It yields the protein CAISKSNDGENTEAFF.

This clonotype was observed at least ten times. V gene TRBV30 combines with J gene TRBJ2-2; the D call may be TRBD1 or TRBD2 (6 bases each). V lost 4 bases and J 7 bases, leaving 16 bases between the germline ends. The CDR3 runs to 14 residues. From germline, CDR1 is GTSNPN and CDR2 SVGIG (reference sequence). DNA of the CDR3: TGTGCCTGGACGAAGGGCAGGGGAGGCGGGGAGCTGTTTTTT. Residues: CAWTKGRGGGELFF.

Note on this clonotype: Its ends do not fully match the called genes, so a read error is possible. The rearrangement joins TRBV2 to TRBJ2-6; D is undetermined. The CDR3 covers 13 residues. CDR1 and CDR2 from the germline V gene are SNHLY and FYNNEI. CDR3 region: CASRLSGVNVLTF. The CDR3 DNA follows: TGTGCCAGCCGGCTATCTGGGGTCAACGTCCTGACTTTC.

The table lists this clonotype with many counts. V usage is TRBV5-6 and J usage is TRBJ2-1; possible D gene TRBD2, 6 bases. V was trimmed by 2 bases and J by 5 bases, leaving 23 bases between them. Germline values: CDR1 SGHDT, CDR2 YYEEEE. The CDR3 extends over 18 amino acids. CDR3 in amino acids: CASSLGWVKGLNNNEQFF. In nucleotides, the CDR3 is TGTGCCAGCAGCTTAGGTTGGGTAAAGGGACTGAACAACAATGAGCAGTTCTTC.

As regards this clonotype: One base away lies a much larger clone, so this may be a sequencing read error. The chain couples TRBV29-1 to TRBJ2-3; D remains unclear. This CDR3 comprises 12 residues. Germline-derived CDR1 and CDR2 are SQVTM and ANQGSEA. The CDR3 nucleotides read TGCAGCGCTGGTTCTAAGGACGATATGCAGTATTTT. This translates into CSAGSKDDMQYF.

The chain carries TRBV20-1 and TRBJ2-5, with 10 nucleotides matching TRBD2. The V segment lost 4 bases and the J segment 2 bases; nucleotides outside the gene matches: 7. Germline CDR1 and CDR2: DFQATT and SNEGSKA (reference sequence). This CDR3 region has 15 residues. The CDR3 spells CSANPPSGGQETQYF. The CDR3 DNA follows: TGCAGTGCTAACCCCCCTAGCGGGGGTCAAGAGACCCAGTACTTC.

This clonotype was seen many times. The chain is built from TRBV12-3 or TRBV12-4 and TRBJ2-7, with a tentative D call TRBD1 (5 bases). The CDR3 runs 12 residues. V lost 6 bases and J lost 3, with 9 bases in between. This chain's CDR3 is CASRSRGYEQYF. Written as DNA, the CDR3 is TGTGCCAGCAGATCAAGGGGCTACGAGCAGTACTTC.

The chain is built from TRBV6-1 and TRBJ2-3, with 9 bases lining up with TRBD2. This CDR3 comprises 16 residues. Trimming at V came to 2 bases and at J to 2 bases, leaving 5 bases not matched to a gene. Germline V gives CDR1 MNHNS, CDR2 SASEGT. Here the CDR3 DNA reads TGTGCCAGCAGTGAATGGGCGGGGGGGTTCACAGATACGCAGTATTTT. Protein sequence: CASSEWAGGFTDTQYF.

Concerning this clonotype itself: A much more abundant neighbour one base away suggests this may be a read error. The chain links TRBV12-3 or TRBV12-4 to TRBJ1-1; tentative D call: TRBD1 (5 bases). This CDR3 comprises 11 residues. CDR3 nucleotide sequence: TGTGCCAGCAAAATTGGGACTGAAGCTTCCTTT. Protein sequence: CASKIGTEASF.

The chain joins TRBV5-1 to TRBJ2-5; 12 bases align to TRBD2. The V segment lost 4 bases and the J segment 7 bases; nucleotides outside the gene matches: 11. Germline lookup yields CDR1 SGHRS and CDR2 YFSETQ. This CDR3 spans 16 amino acids. DNA of the CDR3: TGCGCCAGCAGCGCGACTAGCGGGAGTGAAGCCGTGACCCAGTACTTC. This gives the protein CASSATSGSEAVTQYF. Full variable domain (outside the CDR3, taken from reference TRBV5-1 and TRBJ2-5): KAGVTQTPRYLIKTRGQQVTLSCSPISGHRSVSWYQQTPGQGLQFLFEYFSETQRNKGNFPGRFSGRQFSNSRSEMNVSTLELGDSALYLCASSATSGSEAVTQYFGPGTRLLVL.

This clonotype was found many times. The V gene is TRBV20-1, the J gene TRBJ2-2; 8 bases fit TRBD2. V lost 0 bases to trimming and J lost 3 bases; unmatched junction nucleotides: 3. Germline lookup yields CDR1 DFQATT and CDR2 SNEGSKA (reference sequence). CDR3 length: 15 residues. The CDR3, as DNA: TGCAGTGCTAGAGAACTAGCGGAATACACCGGGGAGCTGTTTTTT. Translated, it gives CSARELAEYTGELFF.

This clonotype was seen at least ten times. This chain uses TRBV5-1 with TRBJ1-4; 7 bases map to TRBD1. Germline trimming cut 2 bases from V and 8 bases from J; bases unmatched to any gene: 15. From germline, CDR1 is SGHRS and CDR2 YFSETQ. The length of the CDR3 is 17 residues. CDR3: CASSFGDHGTVSEKLFF. CDR3 nucleotide sequence: TGCGCCAGCAGCTTCGGGGACCACGGGACAGTTAGCGAAAAACTGTTTTTT.

This clonotype was recorded many times. The rearrangement joins TRBV11-2 to TRBJ2-1; 12 bases fit TRBD1. J gave up 7 bases and V 3 bases, and 10 bases lay outside the gene matches. The germline CDR1 and CDR2 sequences are SGHAT and FQNNGV. There are 17 residues in the CDR3. The chain's CDR3 is CASSFSGTGGAGNEQFF. The CDR3 DNA sequence: TGTGCCAGCAGCTTTTCCGGGACAGGGGGCGCGGGAAATGAGCAGTTCTTC.

The V gene is TRBV30, the J gene TRBJ2-3; D possibly corresponds to TRBD1 (5 bases). Germline assignment: CDR1 GTSNPN and CDR2 SVGIG (reference sequence). The CDR3 sequence is 13 residues long. The CDR3 DNA sequence: TGTGGAGTCACGTTGGGGCCTACAGATACGCAGTATTTT. This translates into CGVTLGPTDTQYF.

Ten or more counts support this clonotype. The genes are TRBV7-2 and TRBJ2-3; tentative D call: TRBD2 (6 bases). Per germline, CDR1 SGHTA and CDR2 FQGNSA. CDR3 length equals 17 residues. V was trimmed by 3 bases and J by 0 bases, leaving 16 bases between them. CDR3 amino acids: CASSFSQTRRSTDTQYF. The CDR3 nucleotides read TGTGCCAGCAGCTTTTCCCAGACTAGACGTAGCACAGATACGCAGTATTTT.

Concerning this clonotype itself: This may stem from a read error, because a much larger clone lies one nucleotide away. The genes are TRBV7-9 and TRBJ1-5; possible D gene TRBD1, 6 bases. Germline V gene sequence: CDR1 SEHNR, CDR2 FQNEAQ (reference sequence). The CDR3 extends over 17 amino acids. CDR3 region: CVSSLEVGGYSNQPQHF. CDR3 coding DNA: TGTGTCAGCAGCTTAGAGGTGGGGGGCTATAGCAATCAGCCCCAGCATTTT. The whole variable domain, filled in from reference TRBV7-9 and TRBJ1-5, reads DTGVSQNPRHKITKRGQNVTFRCDPISEHNRLYWYRQTLGQGPEFLTYFQNEAQLEKSRLLSDRFSAERPKGSFSTLEIQRTEQGDSAMYLCVSSLEVGGYSNQPQHFGDGTRLSIL.

About this clonotype: A read error may be the cause here, since a much bigger clone is one base away. The CDR3 DNA reads as TGTGCCAGCAGCTCCCTAACGGGCACTAGCGGACGAAGGGGCGAGCAGTACTTC. It encodes CASSSLTGTSGRRGEQYF. The J gene is TRBJ2-7, the V gene TRBV7-9; 8 bases align to TRBD2. Germline CDR1 is SEHNR and CDR2 is FQNEAQ (reference sequence). Trimming at V came to 4 bases and at J to 6 bases, leaving 20 bases not matched to a gene. This CDR3 is 18 amino acids long.

This clonotype showed up many times. V is TRBV6-2 or TRBV6-3 and J is TRBJ1-1; TRBD1 is a possible D gene (6 bases). This CDR3 comprises 12 residues. Trimming shortened V by 11 bases and J by 4 bases, and 14 bases separated the two germline ends. Germline-derived CDR1 and CDR2 are MNHEY and SVGEGT. In nucleotides, the CDR3 is TGTGCCGGACAGAGCTTTGGCACTGAAGCTTTCTTT. It translates to CAGQSFGTEAFF.

There are many counts of this clonotype. This chain connects TRBV20-1 to TRBJ2-1; D is uncertain. Germline V CDR1 and CDR2: DFQATT, SNEGSKA (reference sequence). This CDR3 contains 12 residues. V lost 6 bases to trimming and J lost 8 bases, with 14 bases between them. In DNA, the CDR3 is TGCAGTGCGGCGAGAAATCCCGATGAGCAGTTCTTC. Its protein is CSAARNPDEQFF.

This clonotype occurred a few times. V and J are TRBV11-2 and TRBJ1-1, with D tentatively TRBD1 (5 bases). The V gene's germline CDR1 is SGHAT and CDR2 FQNNGV. V was trimmed by 2 bases and J by 3 bases, leaving 13 bases between them. The CDR3 consists of 15 residues. The DNA of the CDR3 is TGTGCCAGCAGCTTATCCTTGACGGGGGACACTGAAGCTTTCTTT. Protein: CASSLSLTGDTEAFF.

This clonotype has just a few counts. Lacking the conserved final phenylalanine or tryptophan, this CDR3 likely reflects a read error. This chain joins TRBV6-5 and TRBJ2-3; 8 nucleotides line up with TRBD1. This CDR3 is built from 15 residues. CDR1 and CDR2 (germline): MNHEY, SVGAGI. The V gene end was trimmed by 2 bases and the J gene end by 4 bases; junction bases not matched to a gene: 5. This CDR3 is CASSYAQGASDTQYS. The CDR3 region has the DNA TGTGCCAGCAGTTACGCTCAGGGGGCCTCAGATACGCAGTATTCT.

The sample holds many counts of this clonotype. This chain joins TRBV30 and TRBJ2-3; D possibly matches TRBD1 or TRBD2 (5 bases each). The CDR3 length is 14 residues. The V gene's germline CDR1 is GTSNPN and CDR2 SVGIG (reference sequence). V lost 1 base, J lost 2 bases, and 10 bases lay in between. This CDR3 reads CAWSGGILTDTQYF. The CDR3 nucleotides are TGTGCCTGGAGTGGGGGGATACTCACAGATACGCAGTATTTT.

This clonotype was observed a handful of times. The rearrangement joins TRBV20-1 to TRBJ2-3, with TRBD2 as a possible D gene (6 bases). Germline values: CDR1 DFQATT, CDR2 SNEGSKA (reference sequence). V was clipped by 3 bases and J by 6 bases, with 13 bases between them. The CDR3 spans 13 residues. CDR3 residues: CSASTLAIDTQYF. Here the CDR3 DNA reads TGCAGTGCTAGTACGCTAGCGATTGATACGCAGTATTTT.

This clonotype was picked up many times. The J gene is TRBJ2-3, the V gene TRBV11-2; D gene ambiguous. Trimming left V 4 bases short and J 0 bases short, with 11 bases between. Germline V lookup: CDR1 SGHAT, CDR2 FQNNGV. This CDR3 contains 15 residues. The CDR3 DNA sequence: TGTGCCAGCAGCTCCCCAGGCATGAGCACAGATACGCAGTATTTT. Translation gives CASSSPGMSTDTQYF.

This clonotype was detected many times. The chain couples TRBV20-1 to TRBJ2-5; possibly TRBD1 for D (6 bases). Trimming removed 5 bases from V and 2 bases from J, with 9 bases in between. The CDR3 extends over 12 amino acids. Germline V gene data show CDR1 as DFQATT and CDR2 as SNEGSKA (reference sequence). The CDR3 region is CSAHGQQETQYF. The DNA of the CDR3 is TGCAGTGCTCATGGACAGCAAGAGACCCAGTACTTC.

This clonotype was observed many times. V is TRBV4-2 and J is TRBJ1-1, with unresolved D. The germline V gene encodes CDR1 LGHNA and CDR2 YNFKEQ. The CDR3 loop spans 13 amino acids. V lost 3 bases and J 0 bases, leaving 5 bases between the germline ends. The CDR3 region has the DNA TGTGCCAGCAGCCAGGCCATGAACACTGAAGCTTTCTTT. Protein sequence: CASSQAMNTEAFF.

With regard to this clonotype: Its ends do not fully match the called genes, so a read error is possible. V and J are TRBV6-1 and TRBJ1-1; TRBD1 is a possible D gene (5 bases). Germline V lookup: CDR1 MNHNS, CDR2 SASEGT. This CDR3 has 14 amino acids. The CDR3 here is CASSAGRQNTEAFF. The CDR3 DNA reads TGTGCCAGCAGTGCCGGACGACAGAACACTGAGGCTTTCTTT.

This clonotype has ten or more counts. The junction and the germline gene differ at one end; a read error may be behind it. DNA for the CDR3: TGTGCCAGCAGAGCAAACCGGGACACCACCTACAGTGAGCAGTTCTTC. As protein: CASRANRDTTYSEQFF. The chain recombines TRBV7-9 with TRBJ2-1, with D possibly matching TRBD1 (6 bases). This CDR3 region has 16 residues. The germline CDR1 and CDR2 sequences are SEHNR and FQNEAQ (reference sequence).